This TCR beta chain was identified during a study of shared clonotypes between healthy human individuals. Overall study results and limits: Although depth was large, rarefaction showed that sequencing of the sorted subsets was incomplete. Sample collection involved blood only; tissue repertoires are likely different. Estimated clonotype richness was generally higher in naive than memory subsets.

This CDR3 is 17 amino acids long. Germline loops: CDR1 SGHAT, CDR2 FQNNGV. Trimming took off 5 bases at V and 0 bases at J, with 17 bases between the two ends. It was at deep level that the assay was run. This table comes from immunoSEQ multiplex PCR, and its TCRdb copy is limited to in-frame clones, with some not included. The table has about 2.2 million clones, 93% seen once. Naive-designated CD8 cells lacked CD45RO, were positively enriched for CCR7, and omitted terminally differentiated effector memory CD45RA+ cells. Comments on this clone: Its specificity is not known.

This chain joins TRBV11-2 and TRBJ2-1; tentatively, D is TRBD2 (5 bases). The sequencing input was naive CD8+ T cells from PBMCs. The receptor was isolated from a man younger than 35 in good health. Some clones in this sample may be carry-over from other donors' samples. DNA of the CDR3: TGTGCCAGCAGCCCTAGCCCGGGGAAGCCCTCCTACAATGAGCAGTTCTTC. It encodes CASSPSPGKPSYNEQFF. The full variable domain, with the rest looked up from reference TRBV11-2 and TRBJ2-1, is EAGVAQSPRYKIIEKRQSVAFWCNPISGHATLYWYQQILGQGPKLLIQFQNNGVVDDSQLPKDRFSAERLKGVDSTLKIQPAKLEDSAVYLCASSPSPGKPSYNEQFFGPGTRLTVL.